This T cell receptor (beta chain) was captured by sequencing in a study of blood T cell repertoires in COVID-19 (TCRdb year 2020). About the full investigation: Collaborator samples came from the United States, Italy and Spain and covered acute and convalescent phases of COVID-19. Where available, HLA class I and class II types were taken from metadata supplied by the sample provider and were not determined by assay-based typing. Samples were obtained from the ongoing ImmuneRACE study (first 160 participants) and from about 1,300 subjects provided by 6 global collaborators. The sample metadata nearly always contained a de-identified subject ID, COVID-19 status, age in years and sex. Deeply sampled blood TCRbeta repertoires from subjects exposed to, actively infected with, or recovered from COVID-19 were included in the dataset. The material from the prospective study consisted of cDNA or gDNA derived from T cells, B-cell-depleted T cells, or PBMCs. The repertoires were released in a freely available public database meant as a resource for research on the immune response to SARS-CoV-2. What the work shows at the level of the full study, not this receptor alone: Clinical and demographic metadata were provided uncurated, with the amount varying by source and participant.

TCRbeta CDR3 regions were amplified from genomic DNA by means of the immunoSEQ Assay, a bias-controlled multiplex PCR. The published analysis was carried out like this. Within the assay, amplification of reference gene primers was used to estimate how many nucleated cells each sample contained. Sequence reads were collapsed and filtered to measure the absolute abundance of every unique TCRbeta CDR3 rearrangement. For each sample, productive Simpson clonality was calculated as the square root of Simpson's diversity index over productive rearrangements. Held by TCRdb, this immuneACCESS table contains in-frame sequences only and omits some clones. Under half of the omission traces to an unresolved V gene where checked; the cause of the rest is unknown. V and J calls and clone size follow that table, whereas D and trimming were derived from the DNA. The table for this sample lists approximately 110,000 clones; approximately 81% of them were counted only once. The ten most abundant clones make up more than 30% of the sample.

Whole blood was collected in K2EDTA tubes by collaborating institutions according to the institutions' own protocols. For TCRbeta analysis, collaborators shipped samples in one of three forms: frozen whole blood, isolated PBMCs, or DNA extracted from either of those sample types. The CDR3, cysteine through phenylalanine, is 16 amino acids long. CDR3 DNA only is kept here, 48 bases in frame from base 1. V has 1 base trimmed and J has 0 bases trimmed; junction bases matching no gene number 2. The CDR1 and CDR2 encoded by the germline V gene are SGHRS and YFSETQ. A word on this clone: No cognate antigen has been identified for it. No much larger clone exists at a distance of one base, and base qualities are not known.

The rearranged chain carries TRBV5-1 and TRBJ2-3, with 10 bases matching TRBD2. The TCR originated in an elderly man with acute or convalescent COVID-19. Sequenced sample: peripheral blood. The nucleotides are TGCGCCAGCAGCTTGAGCGGGAGGGTAAGCACAGATACGCAGTATTTT. Its translation reads: CASSLSGRVSTDTQYF. Reference TRBV5-1 and TRBJ2-3 genes cover what lies past the CDR3, so the full variable domain is KAGVTQTPRYLIKTRGQQVTLSCSPISGHRSVSWYQQTPGQGLQFLFEYFSETQRNKGNFPGRFSGRQFSNSRSEMNVSTLELGDSALYLCASSLSGRVSTDTQYFGPGTRLTVL.